The 28 T cell receptor beta chains below were found in one sample sequenced in a study of blood T cell repertoires in COVID-19. Using immunoSEQ multiplex PCR, the repertoire was profiled, and TCRdb retains in-frame clones only, with some absent. The table has approximately 120,000 clones, more than 80% seen once. Sequenced: peripheral blood. The receptor source for this set is a human donor in a cohort sampled during active COVID-19.

The chain is built from TRBV3-1 (or the pseudogene TRBV3-2) and TRBJ2-3, with TRBD2 matching 10 bases. Per germline, CDR1 LGHDT and CDR2 YNNKEL (reference sequence). This CDR3 contains 17 residues. The V segment lost 0 bases and the J segment 8 bases; nucleotides outside the gene matches: 11. This CDR3 is CASSQDGLAGDGGTQYF. In DNA, the CDR3 is TGTGCCAGCAGCCAAGATGGCCTAGCGGGAGATGGTGGTACGCAGTATTTT.

The chain combines TRBV3-1 (or the pseudogene TRBV3-2) with TRBJ1-1; no firm D call. The CDR3 has 15 residues. Germline CDR1 is LGHDT and CDR2 is YNNKEL (reference sequence). The V gene lost 1 base and the J gene lost 1 base, with 10 bases spanning the gap. The CDR3 DNA follows: TGTGCCAGCAGCCAAGTCGCTACAGCGAACACTGAAGCTTTCTTT. It encodes CASSQVATANTEAFF.

The chain links TRBV24-1 to TRBJ1-3; D not resolved. CDR1 and CDR2 from the germline V gene are KGHDR and SFDVKD. The CDR3 covers 11 residues. Trimming pared 9 bases from V and 2 bases from J, leaving 4 bases between. The DNA for the CDR3 is TGTGCCACCGAGGCTGGAAACACCATATATTTT. This codes for CATEAGNTIYF.

The sample holds one count of this clone. The rearrangement joins TRBV12-3 or TRBV12-4 to TRBJ1-6; 7 bases match TRBD1. The CDR3 consists of 11 residues. The V gene end was trimmed by 5 bases and the J gene end by 19 bases; junction bases not matched to a gene: 8. As DNA, the CDR3 is TGTGCCAGCAGTGCGACAGGGACCCGTCACTTT. Protein: CASSATGTRHF.

The chain joins TRBV4-1 to TRBJ2-4, with D hard to call. The CDR3 covers 17 residues. V dropped 0 bases and J dropped 0 bases, with 12 bases sitting between them. Germline values: CDR1 MGHRA, CDR2 YSYEKL. The DNA of the CDR3 is TGCGCCAGCAGCCAAGATCCCCAGGCACTAGCCAAAAACATTCAGTACTTC. This codes for CASSQDPQALAKNIQYF.

The chain links TRBV30 to TRBJ1-5; 9 bases are a match to TRBD1. This CDR3 comprises 13 residues. The trim removed 4 bases at V and 6 bases at J, leaving 4 bases unmatched. Germline CDR1 GTSNPN, CDR2 SVGIG (reference sequence). As DNA, the CDR3 is TGTGCCTGGAAGGGACAGGGTTTTCAGCCCCAGCATTTT. It translates to CAWKGQGFQPQHF.

This sequence joins TRBV25-1 and TRBJ1-2, with 9 bases aligning to TRBD1. CDR3 length: 14 amino acids. Germline V gene sequence: CDR1 MGHDK, CDR2 SYGVNS. J lost 2 bases, V lost 4 bases, and 2 bases had no gene match. CDR3 sequence: CASSGGQGNYGYTF. In nucleotides, the CDR3 is TGTGCCAGCAGTGGGGGACAGGGCAACTATGGCTACACCTTC.

This rearrangement joins TRBV4-3 to TRBJ1-2; no reliable D call. Trimming took 0 bases from V and 8 from J, leaving 16 bases between them. The CDR3 runs to 15 residues. The V gene's germline CDR1 is LGHNA and CDR2 YSLEER. DNA of the CDR3: TGCGCCAGCAGCCAAGAATCCCAGCCTCTGAGGGGCTACACCTTC. As protein: CASSQESQPLRGYTF.

In its sample, this clone was seen a few times. V usage is TRBV5-8 and J usage is TRBJ1-1, with 9 bases lining up with TRBD1. CDR1 and CDR2 from the germline V gene are SGHTS and YDEGEE. The CDR3 contains 13 residues. J gave up 5 bases and V 3 bases, and 2 bases lay outside the gene matches. The CDR3 loop reads CASSYGQGTEAFF. CDR3 nucleotides: TGTGCCAGCAGCTACGGACAGGGGACTGAAGCTTTCTTT.

CDR3 sequence: CASSLRGTGNYNEQFF. DNA of the CDR3: TGTGCCAGCAGTTTACGGGGGACAGGGAACTACAATGAGCAGTTCTTC. The chain combines TRBV27 with TRBJ2-1; 9 bases match TRBD1. With 2 bases clipped from V and 3 bases from J, the junction kept 5 bases outside the gene matches. Per germline, CDR1 MNHEY and CDR2 SMNVEV (reference sequence). There are 16 residues in the CDR3.

The genes are TRBV6-1 and TRBJ1-1, with TRBD1 matching 7 bases. In germline, CDR1 is MNHNS, CDR2 SASEGT. This CDR3 region has 15 residues. Trimming removed 3 bases from V and 0 bases from J; junction bases left unmatched: 4. CDR3 loop: CASSEGQFMNTEAFF. For the CDR3, the DNA is TGTGCCAGCAGTGAGGGACAGTTCATGAACACTGAAGCTTTCTTT.

V usage is TRBV7-9 and J usage is TRBJ1-1; D possibly corresponds to TRBD1 (6 bases). This CDR3 contains 16 residues. Trimming left V 5 bases short and J 1 base short, with 17 bases between. Per germline, CDR1 SEHNR and CDR2 FQNEAQ (reference sequence). DNA for the CDR3: TGTGCCAGCAGCCTGGGGACAAATGGCCCGAACACTGAAGCTTTCTTT. Its translation is CASSLGTNGPNTEAFF.

The chain employs TRBV2 and TRBJ2-1; D possibly corresponds to TRBD2 (5 bases). The CDR3 contains 15 residues. Germline CDR1 SNHLY, CDR2 FYNNEI. V gave up 6 bases and J gave up 4 bases, with 16 bases separating them. Here the CDR3 reads CASRTRQRGYNEQFF. The CDR3 nucleotides read TGTGCCAGCAGAACCCGCCAACGGGGATACAATGAGCAGTTCTTC.

The V call is TRBV5-4, the J call TRBJ1-6, with 9 bases that match TRBD1. The ends lost 2 bases at V and 9 bases at J; junction bases unmatched: 6. The CDR3 runs to 15 residues. CDR1 is SGHNT, CDR2 YYREEE, per germline (reference sequence). CDR3 region: CASSLSGTGPSPLHF. As DNA, the CDR3 is TGTGCCAGCAGCTTATCCGGGACAGGGCCTTCACCCCTCCACTTT.

This chain links TRBV11-3 with TRBJ2-3; a weak D match, TRBD2 (5 bases). The CDR3 totals 14 residues. The germline V gene encodes CDR1 SGHNT and CDR2 YENEEA. Trimming removed 5 bases at V and 1 base at J, with 10 bases between. The CDR3 is CASSRGEGTDTQYF. In DNA form, the CDR3 reads TGTGCCAGCAGCCGGGGTGAGGGCACAGATACGCAGTATTTT.

This chain uses TRBV29-1 with TRBJ2-7, with D uncertain. V gave up 5 bases and J gave up 0 bases, with 14 bases separating them. Per the germline V gene, CDR1 is SQVTM and CDR2 is ANQGSEA. The CDR3 consists of 14 residues. The CDR3 DNA is TGCAGCGTTCCAAAAAACACCCACTCCTACGAGCAGTACTTC. It is translated as CSVPKNTHSYEQYF.

The chain carries TRBV4-3 and TRBJ2-5, with TRBD2 identical over 12 bases. The CDR3 loop spans 16 amino acids. Germline loops: CDR1 LGHNA, CDR2 YSLEER. The V gene end was trimmed by 1 base and the J gene end by 4 bases; junction bases not matched to a gene: 4. This CDR3 is CASSQGLAGVGETQYF. CDR3 DNA: TGCGCCAGCAGCCAAGGACTAGCGGGGGTAGGAGAGACCCAGTACTTC.

This clone was picked up a small number of times. V usage is TRBV30 and J usage is TRBJ1-1; D unclear. CDR1 and CDR2 (germline): GTSNPN, SVGIG (reference sequence). The CDR3 has 12 amino acids. V was clipped by 0 bases and J by 1 base, with 3 bases between them. CDR3 in DNA: TGTGCCTGGAGTGTGAGGAACACTGAAGCTTTCTTT. It yields the protein CAWSVRNTEAFF.

The chain links TRBV12-3 or TRBV12-4 to TRBJ1-1, with D possibly matching TRBD1 (5 bases). The CDR3 extends over 13 amino acids. Trimming left V 3 bases short and J 4 bases short, with 9 bases between. CDR3 sequence (DNA): TGTGCCAGCAGTTTCGGGGGGTCCACTGAAGCTTTCTTT. This codes for CASSFGGSTEAFF.

The rearrangement joins TRBV14 to TRBJ2-7, with D unclear. The CDR3 contains 15 residues. V dropped 0 bases and J dropped 4 bases, with 13 bases sitting between them. The germline gives CDR1 SGHDN, CDR2 FVKESK. The CDR3: CASSQEMGSPYEQYF. For the CDR3, the DNA is TGTGCCAGCAGCCAAGAAATGGGCAGTCCTTACGAGCAGTACTTC.

This clone was seen a handful of times. V and J are TRBV15 and TRBJ2-1; 12 bases are shared with TRBD2. V was clipped by 8 bases and J by 6 bases; unmatched bases: 8. The CDR3 spans 15 residues. The germline V gene has CDR1 LNHNV and CDR2 YYDKDF (reference sequence). DNA for the CDR3: TGTGCCACCGGAGAGCGGACTAGCGGGGCCAATGAGCAGTTCTTC. It translates to CATGERTSGANEQFF.

This clone was recorded once. This chain uses TRBV6-1 with TRBJ2-7, with 15 bases matching TRBD2. Germline V gene sequence: CDR1 MNHNS, CDR2 SASEGT. Trimming at V came to 3 bases and at J to 0 bases, leaving 3 bases not matched to a gene. CDR3 length: 17 residues. The CDR3 reads CASSEGLAGGHSYEQYF. The CDR3 region has the DNA TGTGCCAGCAGTGAGGGACTAGCGGGAGGACACTCCTACGAGCAGTACTTC.

J is TRBJ1-2 and V is TRBV11-1; a possible D gene is TRBD1 (6 bases). V lost 3 bases and J lost 5, with 19 bases in between. This CDR3 contains 16 residues. The germline gives CDR1 SGHAT, CDR2 FQDESV (reference sequence). CDR3 bases: TGTGCCAGCAGCTTCACGACAGGCCCCTTTTCTTATGGCTACACCTTC. Translating gives CASSFTTGPFSYGYTF.

This clone occurred once. V and J are TRBV4-3 and TRBJ2-7; D might be TRBD1 (6 bases). V was shortened by 1 base and J by 2 bases, with 9 bases between the two germline ends. This CDR3 has 14 residues. Germline V gene lookup returns CDR1 LGHNA and CDR2 YSLEER. CDR3 in amino acids: CASSQGGGAYEQYF. The CDR3, as DNA: TGCGCCAGCAGCCAAGGAGGGGGAGCCTACGAGCAGTACTTC.

This clone has only a few counts. This chain joins TRBV28 and TRBJ1-5; D remains unclear. The CDR3 is 14 residues long. V lost 6 bases, J lost 0 bases, and 9 bases lay in between. Germline CDR1 is MDHEN and CDR2 is SYDVKM. The CDR3 nucleotides read TGTGCCAGCAGATCAGTGTATAGCAATCAGCCCCAGCATTTT. Protein: CASRSVYSNQPQHF.

The rearrangement links TRBV6-2 or TRBV6-3 to TRBJ2-3; the match to TRBD2 covers 7 bases. Germline V gene data show CDR1 as MNHEY and CDR2 as SVGEGT. This CDR3 comprises 16 residues. J was trimmed by 3 bases and V by 1 base; bases with no gene match: 7. CDR3: CASSYFRAGDTDTQYF. The CDR3 region has the DNA TGTGCCAGCAGTTACTTCCGGGCGGGAGATACAGATACGCAGTATTTT.

The genes are TRBV3-1 (or the pseudogene TRBV3-2) and TRBJ2-7, with 7 bases that match TRBD1. With 5 bases clipped from V and 4 bases from J, the junction kept 5 bases outside the gene matches. Germline V gene data show CDR1 as LGHDT and CDR2 as YNNKEL (reference sequence). The CDR3 length is 13 residues. The DNA of the CDR3 is TGTGCCAGCAGCACCCGACAGGGATACGAGCAGTACTTC. Its translation is CASSTRQGYEQYF.

The chain employs TRBV3-1 (or the pseudogene TRBV3-2) and TRBJ1-1; D is unresolved. The CDR3 consists of 14 residues. Between the trimmed V and J ends, which lost 0 bases and 1 base, there was a span of 6 bases. Germline assignment: CDR1 LGHDT and CDR2 YNNKEL (reference sequence). Here the CDR3 DNA reads TGTGCCAGCAGCCAAGATTGGGCGAACACTGAAGCTTTCTTT. It specifies CASSQDWANTEAFF.